The 27 T cell receptor beta chains given below trace back to one sample, sequenced in a study of memory CD4+ T cells and cytomegalovirus serostatus. Single viable CD3+CD4+CD8-CD45RO+ cells were sorted as the memory CD4+ T cells. TCRdb's table, derived via immunoSEQ multiplex PCR, lists solely in-frame clones and lacks some. The sample comprises about 56,000 clones, about 68% of which are singletons, and 2.6% rests with the top ten. The sequencing input was memory CD4+ T cells from blood. These receptors were collected from an adult in good health and CMV-seropositive.

The V call is TRBV2, the J call TRBJ2-7; the D is unclear. Per germline, CDR1 SNHLY and CDR2 FYNNEI. The ends were cut back, 6 bases at V and 4 bases at J, with 7 bases in the middle. This CDR3 is built from 11 residues. The CDR3 nucleotides read TGTGCCAGCAGCCAGCAGTACGAGCAGTACGTC. This encodes CASSQQYEQYV.

The chain links TRBV2 to TRBJ1-2; D ambiguous. The V end was cut by 2 bases, the J end by 8 bases, with 6 bases between. This CDR3 contains 11 residues. Germline CDR1 is SNHLY and CDR2 is FYNNEI. The chain's CDR3 is CASSEWGGYTF. The CDR3 DNA follows: TGTGCCAGCAGTGAATGGGGAGGCTACACCTTC.

The chain has TRBV7-9 and TRBJ2-5, with unresolved D. This CDR3 has 13 residues. V shed 4 bases and J shed 4 bases, with 10 bases lying between them. The germline V gene encodes CDR1 SEHNR and CDR2 FQNEAQ (reference sequence). Here the CDR3 reads CASSYASSETQYF. As DNA, the CDR3 is TGTGCCAGCAGCTATGCTAGTTCAGAGACCCAGTACTTC.

This chain connects TRBV18 to TRBJ2-5; D not resolved. The V end lost 3 bases, the J end lost 2 bases, and 13 bases lay between the germline ends. This CDR3 comprises 15 residues. Germline V CDR1 and CDR2: KGHSH, LQKENI. CDR3 in amino acids: CASSPPSLEQETQYF. Here the CDR3 DNA reads TGTGCCAGCTCACCGCCGAGTCTCGAACAAGAGACCCAGTACTTC.

The V gene is TRBV5-1, the J gene TRBJ2-3, with D perhaps matching TRBD1 or TRBD2 (5 bases each). Germline values: CDR1 SGHRS, CDR2 YFSETQ. CDR3 length: 15 amino acids. V lost 1 base, J lost 3 bases, and 12 bases lay in between. The CDR3 DNA reads TGCGCCAGCAGCTTGAGGGGAGTTCAGACAGATACGCAGTATTTT. It specifies CASSLRGVQTDTQYF. Full variable domain (outside the CDR3, taken from reference TRBV5-1 and TRBJ2-3): KAGVTQTPRYLIKTRGQQVTLSCSPISGHRSVSWYQQTPGQGLQFLFEYFSETQRNKGNFPGRFSGRQFSNSRSEMNVSTLELGDSALYLCASSLRGVQTDTQYFGPGTRLTVL.

This chain links TRBV11-2 with TRBJ2-7, with 7 bases aligning to TRBD2. The V segment lost 5 bases and the J segment 0 bases; nucleotides outside the gene matches: 4. CDR3 length: 14 residues. Germline V CDR1 and CDR2: SGHAT, FQNNGV. The CDR3 DNA reads TGTGCCAGCAGCCTTGGGACTATCTCCTACGAGCAGTACTTC. Translating it yields CASSLGTISYEQYF.

This chain connects TRBV9 to TRBJ2-1, with D perhaps matching TRBD2 (6 bases). V dropped 4 bases and J dropped 1 base, with 12 bases sitting between them. The CDR3 contains 15 residues. Germline assignment: CDR1 SGDLS and CDR2 YYNGEE. The CDR3 bases are TGTGCCAGCAGCCCACTAGCCCAATCCTACAATGAGCAGTTCTTC. It translates to CASSPLAQSYNEQFF.

The CDR3 DNA follows: TGTGCTAGTGGTGGGGGGCTGAACACTGAAGCTTTCTTT. Its protein is CASGGGLNTEAFF. The genes are TRBV12-5 and TRBJ1-1; possible D gene TRBD1, 6 bases. Trimming took 5 bases from V and 0 from J, leaving 7 bases between them. CDR1 is LGHNT, CDR2 FRNRAP, per germline. The CDR3 covers 13 residues.

V is TRBV28 and J is TRBJ1-2; TRBD1 might be the D (6 bases). CDR3 size: 13 residues. Germline values: CDR1 MDHEN, CDR2 SYDVKM. With 3 bases removed from V and 4 bases from J, the gap between germline ends came to 9 bases. CDR3 nucleotides: TGTGCCAGCAGTTTGTCACAGGGCTATGGCTACACCTTC. Translated, it gives CASSLSQGYGYTF.

V usage is TRBV18 and J usage is TRBJ1-1; TRBD1 matches 9 bases. V lost 5 bases and J lost 5; bases outside the gene matches: 6. This CDR3 spans 14 amino acids. Germline V gives CDR1 KGHSH, CDR2 LQKENI. CDR3 nucleotide sequence: TGTGCCAGCTCAAGGACAGGGGATGGGACTGAAGCTTTCTTT. It specifies CASSRTGDGTEAFF.

The chain uses TRBV28 and TRBJ2-2; 11 bases match TRBD1. CDR1 MDHEN and CDR2 SYDVKM come from the germline V gene. V trimming: 3 bases; J trimming: 0 bases; junction bases outside the gene matches: 6. The CDR3 runs to 18 residues. The CDR3 sequence: CASSFPGQGATNTGELFF. The CDR3 DNA reads TGTGCCAGCAGTTTCCCCGGACAGGGGGCTACGAACACCGGGGAGCTGTTTTTT.

By its share, this clone is medium-sized. The genes are TRBV18 and TRBJ1-5, with TRBD1 matching over 8 bases. The CDR3 runs 15 residues. Germline lookup yields CDR1 KGHSH and CDR2 LQKENI. Trimming cost V 1 base and J 2 bases; bases outside gene matches: 1. The CDR3 DNA reads TGTGCCAGCTCACCACAGGGACAGGGCAATCAGCCCCAGCATTTT. This translates into CASSPQGQGNQPQHF. Full variable domain (missing parts from reference TRBV18 and TRBJ1-5): NAGVMQNPRHLVRRRGQEARLRCSPMKGHSHVYWYRQLPEEGLKFMVYLQKENIIDESGMPKERFSAEFPKEGPSILRIQQVVRGDSAAYFCASSPQGQGNQPQHFGDGTRLSIL.

The chain carries TRBV7-9 and TRBJ1-1, with 8 nucleotides matching TRBD1. V shed 5 bases, J shed 7 bases, and the junction held 3 bases outside the gene matches. Germline CDR1 SEHNR, CDR2 FQNEAQ (reference sequence). The CDR3 runs to 12 residues. CDR3 residues: CASSRGQGEAFF. The CDR3 region has the DNA TGTGCCAGCAGCCGCGGACAGGGTGAAGCTTTCTTT.

This rearrangement joins TRBV4-1 to TRBJ2-5; D possibly corresponds to TRBD1 (7 bases). From germline, CDR1 is MGHRA and CDR2 YSYEKL. V lost 1 base to trimming and J lost 4 bases, with 10 bases between them. The CDR3 covers 14 residues. CDR3 loop: CASSQAQGGETQYF. CDR3 coding DNA: TGCGCCAGCAGCCAAGCCCAGGGGGGAGAGACCCAGTACTTC.

In its sample, this clone was seen a few times. The chain recombines TRBV29-1 with TRBJ2-7, with D possibly called TRBD1 or TRBD2 (6 bases each). The CDR3 is 13 amino acids. V was clipped by 6 bases and J by 1 base, with 13 bases between them. Germline V gives CDR1 SQVTM, CDR2 ANQGSEA. DNA for the CDR3: TGCAGCGTGGGGGGAGGACAGTCCTACGAGCAGTACTTC. As protein: CSVGGGQSYEQYF.

The V call is TRBV29-1, the J call TRBJ2-5; D is unresolved. CDR1 and CDR2 (germline): SQVTM, ANQGSEA. With 5 bases removed from V and 5 bases from J, the gap between germline ends came to 6 bases. The CDR3 loop spans 10 amino acids. CDR3 amino acids: CSVSLETQYF. The CDR3, as DNA: TGCAGCGTTTCTCTGGAGACCCAGTACTTC.

The chain has TRBV5-6 and TRBJ1-1; the D gene is possibly TRBD1 (5 bases). Trimming removed 1 base from V and 7 bases from J, with 11 bases in between. The CDR3 extends over 13 amino acids. CDR1 and CDR2 (germline): SGHDT, YYEEEE. CDR3: CASSLSLRGEAFF. In nucleotides, the CDR3 is TGTGCCAGCAGCTTGAGTTTGAGGGGTGAAGCTTTCTTT.

To note about this clone: This may come from a read error, since a much larger clone is one base off. The same CDR3 also results from other DNA sequences found in this sample. The gene calls are TRBV6-1 and TRBJ1-2; D is unresolved. The ends were cut back, 2 bases at V and 8 bases at J, with 6 bases in the middle. The CDR3 contains 11 residues. Germline V gene sequence: CDR1 MNHNS, CDR2 SASEGT. Written as DNA, the CDR3 is TGTGCCAGCAGTGAATCGTGGGGCTACACCTTC. This sequence encodes CASSESWGYTF.

The genes are TRBV19 and TRBJ2-1; 14 bases agree with TRBD2. The CDR3 runs to 21 residues. Germline-derived CDR1 and CDR2 are LNHDA and SQIVND (reference sequence). Losses at the gene ends were 5 bases for V and 3 bases for J; bases not matched to a gene: 18. The CDR3 region is CASSRRGGGTSGSTFYNEQFF. In DNA, the CDR3 is TGTGCCAGTAGTCGACGGGGCGGCGGGACTAGCGGGAGTACGTTCTACAATGAGCAGTTCTTC.

V and J are TRBV15 and TRBJ2-3, with D possibly being TRBD1 (5 bases). Germline CDR1 reads LNHNV; CDR2 reads YYDKDF (reference sequence). The CDR3 contains 16 residues. Trimming removed 5 bases at V and 4 bases at J, with 19 bases between. The CDR3, as DNA: TGTGCCACCAGCTCTAAAGGGGCTAGTCTAGCAGATACGCAGTATTTT. Translating gives CATSSKGASLADTQYF. The variable domain in full, with the rest retrieved from reference TRBV15 and TRBJ2-3, is DAMVIQNPRYQVTQFGKPVTLSCSQTLNHNVMYWYQQKSSQAPKLLFHYYDKDFNNEADTPDNFQSRRPNTSFCFLDIRSPGLGDTAMYLCATSSKGASLADTQYFGPGTRLTVL.

The chain has TRBV28 and TRBJ2-7; TRBD2 agrees at 14 bases. V lost 6 bases and J lost 9; bases outside the gene matches: 10. The CDR3 consists of 15 residues. CDR1 is MDHEN and CDR2 is SYDVKM in the germline V gene. CDR3 sequence (DNA): TGTGCCAGCAGGGCGGGGACTAGCGGGAGTAGACGGCAGTACTTC. Translation: CASRAGTSGSRRQYF.

Only one count was recorded for this clone. The chain employs TRBV7-6 and TRBJ2-2, with 11 bases that match TRBD2. The CDR3 extends over 16 amino acids. Germline trimming cut 7 bases from V and 5 bases from J; bases unmatched to any gene: 9. Germline values: CDR1 SGHVS, CDR2 FNYEAQ. The CDR3 sequence is CASTELGLAGTGELFF. CDR3 DNA: TGTGCCAGCACAGAACTAGGACTAGCGGGTACCGGGGAGCTGTTTTTT.

The chain joins TRBV9 to TRBJ1-3; 8 positions agree with TRBD1. V trimming: 0 bases; J trimming: 7 bases; junction bases outside the gene matches: 9. This CDR3 is built from 16 residues. Germline V CDR1 and CDR2: SGDLS, YYNGEE. In DNA form, the CDR3 reads TGTGCCAGCAGCGTAGGGGCAGGGGGCGATCTGAACACCATATATTTT. The encoded protein is CASSVGAGGDLNTIYF.

The chain recombines TRBV5-6 with TRBJ1-2; D unresolved. CDR3 length equals 14 residues. The germline gives CDR1 SGHDT, CDR2 YYEEEE. V gave up 6 bases and J gave up 4 bases, with 16 bases separating them. CDR3 in amino acids: CASNEIGIPYGYTF. The DNA of the CDR3 is TGTGCCAGCAACGAAATAGGAATCCCCTATGGCTACACCTTC.

J is TRBJ2-7 and V is TRBV5-1; D gene ambiguous. The germline V gene encodes CDR1 SGHRS and CDR2 YFSETQ. V was shortened by 0 bases and J by 0 bases, with 19 bases between the two germline ends. The CDR3 is 18 amino acids. This CDR3 reads CASSLATLQLLSSYEQYV. DNA of the CDR3: TGCGCCAGCAGCTTGGCCACCCTACAGTTGTTAAGCTCCTACGAGCAGTACGTC.

The chain joins TRBV7-9 to TRBJ1-5, with 8 bases that match TRBD1. Germline V gene sequence: CDR1 SEHNR, CDR2 FQNEAQ (reference sequence). Trimming took 1 base from V and 7 from J; bases not matched to a gene: 6. The CDR3 covers 15 residues. The CDR3 is CASSLDGQGWQPQHF. The CDR3, as DNA: TGTGCCAGCAGCTTAGATGGACAGGGCTGGCAGCCCCAGCATTTT.

V gene TRBV5-6 combines with J gene TRBJ2-3, with a possible D match to TRBD1 (6 bases). This CDR3 is 15 amino acids long. From germline, CDR1 is SGHDT and CDR2 YYEEEE. Between the trimmed V and J ends, which lost 0 bases and 0 bases, there was a span of 8 bases. Written as DNA, the CDR3 is TGTGCCAGCAGCTTGGTAGGACAGAGCACAGATACGCAGTATTTT. As protein: CASSLVGQSTDTQYF.